In this sample, the clone carrying this T cell receptor beta chain turned up many times. The antigen remains unidentified. The data were obtained in a study of blood T cells in healthy people across ages. Per individual sample, total RNA of at least 5.5 micrograms was extracted. General study points: Observed TCR beta diversity per million T cells went down as age went up. This fall followed a roughly linear course with age.

Using a J-beta primer mix together with a sample-barcoded 5' primer, a second PCR was run for roughly 6 to 12 cycles. With 12 random nucleotides, a template-switch adaptor tagged each individual cDNA molecule. MiXCR was run by TCRdb on the 5' RACE reads, yielding one entry per CDR3 protein. The repertoire holds some 1.5 million distinct CDR3 sequences, with 25% to 30% as singletons. The receptor was isolated from a woman in her 30s in good health. What was sequenced was blood.

The CDR3 spells CASSYGQGRGYGYTF. For the CDR3, the DNA is TGTGCCAGCAGTTATGGTCAGGGGAGGGGCTATGGCTACACCTTC. V is TRBV6-5 and J is TRBJ1-2; D is possibly TRBD1 (6 bases). CDR1 is MNHEY, CDR2 SVGAGI, per germline. The CDR3 is 15 amino acids. V was pared by 3 bases and J by 4 bases, with 15 bases between.